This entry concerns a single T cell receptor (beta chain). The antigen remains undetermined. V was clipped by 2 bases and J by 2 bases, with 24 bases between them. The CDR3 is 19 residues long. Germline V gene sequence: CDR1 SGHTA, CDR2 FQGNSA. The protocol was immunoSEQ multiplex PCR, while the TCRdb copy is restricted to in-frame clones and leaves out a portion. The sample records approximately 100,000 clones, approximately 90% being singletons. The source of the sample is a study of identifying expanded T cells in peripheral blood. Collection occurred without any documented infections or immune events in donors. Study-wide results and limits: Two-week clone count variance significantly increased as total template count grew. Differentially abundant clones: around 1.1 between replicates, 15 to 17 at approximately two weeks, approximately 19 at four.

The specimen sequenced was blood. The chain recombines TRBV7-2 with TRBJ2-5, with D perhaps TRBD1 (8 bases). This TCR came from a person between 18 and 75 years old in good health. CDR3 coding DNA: TGTGCCAGCAGCTTAAAAGGACAGGGCCTGGGGGGGGATCAAGAGACCCAGTACTTC. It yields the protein CASSLKGQGLGGDQETQYF.